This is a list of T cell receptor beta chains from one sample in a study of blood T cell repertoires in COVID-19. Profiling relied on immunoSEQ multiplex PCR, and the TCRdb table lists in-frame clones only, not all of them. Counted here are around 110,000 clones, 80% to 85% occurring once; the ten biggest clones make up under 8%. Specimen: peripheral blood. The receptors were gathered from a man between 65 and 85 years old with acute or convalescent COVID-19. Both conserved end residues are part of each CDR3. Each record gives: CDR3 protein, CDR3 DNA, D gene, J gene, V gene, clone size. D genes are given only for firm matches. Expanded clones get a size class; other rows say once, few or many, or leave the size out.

cdr3_aa: CASRDRGWYQPQHF
cdr3_nt: TGTGCCAGTAGGGACAGGGGGTGGTATCAGCCCCAGCATTTT
d_call: TRBD1
j_call: TRBJ1-5
v_call: TRBV19
clone_size: many

cdr3_aa: CASSAAGRNSYNEQFF
cdr3_nt: TGTGCCAGCAGCGCCGCTGGCCGCAACTCCTACAATGAGCAGTTCTTC
d_call: .
j_call: TRBJ2-1
v_call: TRBV7-8
clone_size: .

cdr3_aa: CASRGQGDQPQHF
cdr3_nt: TGTGCCAGCAGAGGACAGGGCGATCAGCCCCAGCATTTT
d_call: TRBD1
j_call: TRBJ1-5
v_call: TRBV2
clone_size: few

cdr3_aa: CASSYDSGNSPLHF
cdr3_nt: TGTGCCAGCAGTTACGATTCGGGGAATTCACCCCTCCACTTT
d_call: .
j_call: TRBJ1-6
v_call: TRBV6-5
clone_size: .

cdr3_aa: CASANRGSTDTQYF
cdr3_nt: TGTGCCAGCGCAAACAGGGGTAGCACAGATACGCAGTATTTT
d_call: TRBD1
j_call: TRBJ2-3
v_call: TRBV2
clone_size: .

cdr3_aa: CASSVRTGGFSYNEQFF
cdr3_nt: TGTGCCAGCAGTGTACGGACAGGGGGCTTTTCCTACAATGAGCAGTTCTTC
d_call: TRBD1
j_call: TRBJ2-1
v_call: TRBV27
clone_size: once

cdr3_aa: CASSPGGSSNEQFF
cdr3_nt: TGTGCCAGCAGCCCAGGGGGGAGTTCTAATGAGCAGTTCTTC
d_call: .
j_call: TRBJ2-1
v_call: TRBV11-3
clone_size: once

cdr3_aa: CASTTGKNTEAFF
cdr3_nt: TGTGCCAGCACTACAGGGAAGAACACTGAAGCTTTCTTT
d_call: .
j_call: TRBJ1-1
v_call: TRBV2
clone_size: .

cdr3_aa: CASSPPGLADTQYF
cdr3_nt: TGTGCCAGCTCACCACCGGGACTAGCAGATACGCAGTATTTT
d_call: TRBD2
j_call: TRBJ2-3
v_call: TRBV18
clone_size: .

cdr3_aa: CASSLTAHSNQPQHF
cdr3_nt: TGTGCCAGCAGTTTGACAGCCCATAGCAATCAGCCCCAGCATTTT
d_call: .
j_call: TRBJ1-5
v_call: TRBV6-5
clone_size: .

cdr3_aa: CASSYTVQTGTQPQHF
cdr3_nt: TGTGCCAGCAGTTATACGGTGCAGACAGGGACTCAGCCCCAGCATTTT
d_call: TRBD1
j_call: TRBJ1-5
v_call: TRBV6-5
clone_size: .

cdr3_aa: CATSRGQGTDQPQHF
cdr3_nt: TGTGCCACCAGCAGAGGACAGGGCACGGACCAGCCCCAGCATTTT
d_call: TRBD1
j_call: TRBJ1-5
v_call: TRBV15
clone_size: .

cdr3_aa: CASSGQGSSGTEAFF
cdr3_nt: TGCGCCAGCAGTGGACAGGGTTCTTCAGGCACTGAAGCTTTCTTT
d_call: TRBD1
j_call: TRBJ1-1
v_call: TRBV5-1
clone_size: .

cdr3_aa: CASSFSGTGGADTQYF
cdr3_nt: TGTGCCAGCAGTTTCTCCGGGACAGGGGGCGCAGATACGCAGTATTTT
d_call: TRBD1
j_call: TRBJ2-3
v_call: TRBV6-5
clone_size: .

cdr3_aa: CSASLGQGRGYTF
cdr3_nt: TGCAGTGCTAGTCTCGGACAGGGGAGAGGCTACACCTTC
d_call: TRBD1
j_call: TRBJ1-2
v_call: TRBV20-1
clone_size: .

cdr3_aa: CASCIGAVPTEAFF
cdr3_nt: TGTGCCAGCTGTATAGGGGCCGTTCCCACTGAAGCTTTCTTT
d_call: .
j_call: TRBJ1-1
v_call: TRBV6-5
clone_size: few

cdr3_aa: CASSPRAVPTDTQYF
cdr3_nt: TGTGCCAGCAGCCCTCGAGCGGTTCCCACAGATACGCAGTATTTT
d_call: .
j_call: TRBJ2-3
v_call: TRBV9
clone_size: .

cdr3_aa: CASRLGQGRSEKLFF
cdr3_nt: TGCGCCAGCCGCCTTGGACAGGGGCGGAGTGAAAAACTGTTTTTT
d_call: TRBD1
j_call: TRBJ1-4
v_call: TRBV10-2
clone_size: few

cdr3_aa: CAISGEGFLLDPPPYNTDTQYF
cdr3_nt: TGTGCCATATCAGGGGAGGGTTTTTTGTTAGATCCTCCGCCTTATAACACAGATACGCAGTATTTT
d_call: .
j_call: TRBJ2-3
v_call: TRBV28
clone_size: .

cdr3_aa: CASSGPGLAVLDTQYF
cdr3_nt: TGTGCCAGCAGTGGACCGGGACTAGCGGTCCTCGATACGCAGTATTTT
d_call: TRBD2
j_call: TRBJ2-3
v_call: TRBV27
clone_size: .

cdr3_aa: CASSTQQGPKNIQYF
cdr3_nt: TGTGCCAGCAGTACTCAACAGGGACCCAAAAACATTCAGTACTTC
d_call: .
j_call: TRBJ2-4
v_call: TRBV28
clone_size: .

cdr3_aa: CASSLGLAGGRYEQYF
cdr3_nt: TGTGCCAGCAGCTTAGGCCTAGCGGGGGGAAGGTACGAGCAGTACTTC
d_call: TRBD2
j_call: TRBJ2-7
v_call: TRBV7-2
clone_size: .

cdr3_aa: CASSPQGVRGQGNTIYF
cdr3_nt: TGTGCCAGCAGCCCCCAGGGGGTCCGGGGGCAGGGAAACACCATATATTTT
d_call: TRBD1
j_call: TRBJ1-3
v_call: TRBV7-9
clone_size: .

cdr3_aa: CASSKTGTSGLYEQYF
cdr3_nt: TGTGCCAGCAGCAAAACAGGGACTAGCGGGTTATACGAGCAGTACTTC
d_call: TRBD2
j_call: TRBJ2-7
v_call: TRBV9
clone_size: .

cdr3_aa: CASRDRRTGGLNTEAFF
cdr3_nt: TGTGCCAGTAGGGATCGCCGGACAGGGGGCCTGAACACTGAAGCTTTCTTT
d_call: TRBD1
j_call: TRBJ1-1
v_call: TRBV19
clone_size: once

cdr3_aa: CASSIGPSGSLSYNEQFF
cdr3_nt: TGTGCCAGTAGTATAGGGCCGAGCGGGAGCCTCTCCTACAATGAGCAGTTCTTC
d_call: TRBD2
j_call: TRBJ2-1
v_call: TRBV19
clone_size: .

cdr3_aa: CASSQVYGGEKLFF
cdr3_nt: TGTGCCAGCAGCCAAGTTTATGGGGGGGAAAAACTGTTTTTT
d_call: .
j_call: TRBJ1-4
v_call: TRBV4-2
clone_size: .

cdr3_aa: CASSSGFSNQPQHF
cdr3_nt: TGTGCCAGCAGCTCGGGATTCAGCAATCAGCCCCAGCATTTT
d_call: .
j_call: TRBJ1-5
v_call: TRBV6-6
clone_size: few

cdr3_aa: CAISGTGGPGNTIYF
cdr3_nt: TGTGCCATCAGTGGGACAGGGGGACCTGGAAACACCATATATTTT
d_call: TRBD1
j_call: TRBJ1-3
v_call: TRBV10-3
clone_size: .

cdr3_aa: CASSSRQLMNTEAFF
cdr3_nt: TGTGCCAGCAGTTCGAGACAGTTGATGAACACTGAAGCTTTCTTT
d_call: .
j_call: TRBJ1-1
v_call: TRBV6-2/TRBV6-3
clone_size: .

cdr3_aa: CASSPQTSGVGIEQYF
cdr3_nt: TGTGCCAGCAGCCCGCAGACTAGCGGGGTGGGGATTGAGCAGTACTTC
d_call: TRBD2
j_call: TRBJ2-7
v_call: TRBV7-3
clone_size: .

cdr3_aa: CASSQDPQGNQPQHF
cdr3_nt: TGTGCCAGCAGCCAAGATCCCCAGGGGAACCAGCCCCAGCATTTT
d_call: .
j_call: TRBJ1-5
v_call: TRBV3-1/TRBV3-2
clone_size: few

cdr3_aa: CASRGSGTSGEREQYF
cdr3_nt: TGCGCCAGCAGGGGGTCCGGGACTAGCGGGGAGCGGGAGCAGTACTTC
d_call: TRBD2
j_call: TRBJ2-7
v_call: TRBV5-1
clone_size: .

cdr3_aa: CASSWALPTDTQYF
cdr3_nt: TGCGCCAGCAGTTGGGCCCTTCCCACAGATACGCAGTATTTT
d_call: .
j_call: TRBJ2-3
v_call: TRBV5-1
clone_size: .

cdr3_aa: CASSLATGTGKETQYF
cdr3_nt: TGTGCCAGCAGCTTGGCCACCGGGACAGGGAAAGAGACCCAGTACTTC
d_call: TRBD1
j_call: TRBJ2-5
v_call: TRBV5-5
clone_size: .

cdr3_aa: CASHGRRGIAFF
cdr3_nt: TGTGCCAGCCACGGGAGGAGGGGAATCGCTTTCTTT
d_call: .
j_call: TRBJ1-1
v_call: TRBV6-5
clone_size: .

cdr3_aa: CASSLGQGRGQPQHF
cdr3_nt: TGTGCCAGCAGCCTGGGACAGGGACGGGGTCAGCCCCAGCATTTT
d_call: TRBD1
j_call: TRBJ1-5
v_call: TRBV28
clone_size: .

cdr3_aa: CASSLKVGTGLSYGYTF
cdr3_nt: TGTGCCAGCAGCCTGAAGGTTGGGACAGGCCTCTCCTATGGCTACACCTTC
d_call: TRBD1
j_call: TRBJ1-2
v_call: TRBV7-2
clone_size: .

cdr3_aa: CAWIQGARGYTF
cdr3_nt: TGTGCCTGGATACAGGGGGCGAGGGGCTACACCTTC
d_call: TRBD1
j_call: TRBJ1-2
v_call: TRBV30
clone_size: .

cdr3_aa: CASSLAGAKSPLHF
cdr3_nt: TGTGCCAGCAGCTTAGCAGGGGCGAAATCACCCCTCCACTTT
d_call: .
j_call: TRBJ1-6
v_call: TRBV7-9
clone_size: .

cdr3_aa: CASSPGPMGNEKLFF
cdr3_nt: TGCGCCAGCAGCCCTGGGCCGATGGGTAATGAAAAACTGTTTTTT
d_call: .
j_call: TRBJ1-4
v_call: TRBV5-1
clone_size: .

cdr3_aa: CASSRDRYSNQPQHF
cdr3_nt: TGTGCCAGCAGCCGGGACAGGTATAGCAATCAGCCCCAGCATTTT
d_call: TRBD1
j_call: TRBJ1-5
v_call: TRBV7-8
clone_size: .

cdr3_aa: CASSLFASGRVDRTQYF
cdr3_nt: TGCGCCAGCAGCTTGTTCGCTAGCGGGAGAGTAGACCGTACGCAGTATTTT
d_call: TRBD2
j_call: TRBJ2-3
v_call: TRBV5-1
clone_size: .

cdr3_aa: CASTQGDRRGRETQYF
cdr3_nt: TGTGCCAGCACTCAAGGGGACAGACGCGGACGGGAGACCCAGTACTTC
d_call: TRBD1
j_call: TRBJ2-5
v_call: TRBV5-6
clone_size: once

cdr3_aa: CASSARQGLTDTQYF
cdr3_nt: TGTGCCAGCAGCGCCAGACAGGGGCTAACAGATACGCAGTATTTT
d_call: TRBD1
j_call: TRBJ2-3
v_call: TRBV9
clone_size: .

cdr3_aa: CASSPRDRDNYGYTF
cdr3_nt: TGTGCCAGCAGCCCCCGGGACAGGGATAACTATGGCTACACCTTC
d_call: TRBD1
j_call: TRBJ1-2
v_call: TRBV5-4
clone_size: .

cdr3_aa: CASRDRRVDEKLFF
cdr3_nt: TGTGCCAGCAGGGACAGGCGGGTGGATGAAAAACTGTTTTTT
d_call: TRBD1
j_call: TRBJ1-4
v_call: TRBV3-1/TRBV3-2
clone_size: .

cdr3_aa: CASSLAGGSNSEKLFF
cdr3_nt: TGCGCCAGCAGCTTGGCAGGGGGCTCGAACAGTGAAAAACTGTTTTTT
d_call: TRBD1
j_call: TRBJ1-4
v_call: TRBV5-1
clone_size: .

cdr3_aa: CASSRSLVTGAGYTF
cdr3_nt: TGTGCCAGCAGTAGGTCTCTCGTCACCGGAGCTGGCTACACCTTC
d_call: .
j_call: TRBJ1-2
v_call: TRBV28
clone_size: .

cdr3_aa: CASRGGPHTQYF
cdr3_nt: TGTGCCAGCCGTGGGGGCCCCCATACGCAGTATTTT
d_call: .
j_call: TRBJ2-3
v_call: TRBV5-6
clone_size: .

cdr3_aa: CASSLQVNEQFF
cdr3_nt: TGTGCCAGCAGCTTACAGGTCAATGAGCAGTTCTTC
d_call: .
j_call: TRBJ2-1
v_call: TRBV5-6
clone_size: .